This TCR beta chain was sequenced in a study of blood T cell repertoires in COVID-19. Overall study context: T cells, B-cell-depleted T cells, or PBMCs supplied cDNA or gDNA.

Germline V gene lookup returns CDR1 LNHNV and CDR2 YYDKDF (reference sequence). CDR3 length: 13 amino acids. Trimming left V 0 bases short and J 3 bases short, with 6 bases between. In the study's own analysis: The authors estimated nucleated cell counts from reference gene primer amplification. Assay: immunoSEQ multiplex PCR; the TCRdb copy retains only in-frame clones and omits some. The V and J calls and clone size are taken from that table; D and trimming were inferred from the DNA. The table shows more than 75,000 clones, with approximately 90% occurring only once. Sequencing was carried out using peripheral blood. The chain joins TRBV15 to TRBJ2-7; D remains ambiguous. The origin of this receptor is a man aged 50 or older with acute or convalescent COVID-19. The CDR3 DNA reads as TGTGCCACCAGCAGAGATATAGTCTACGAGCAGTACGTC. It is translated as CATSRDIVYEQYV.